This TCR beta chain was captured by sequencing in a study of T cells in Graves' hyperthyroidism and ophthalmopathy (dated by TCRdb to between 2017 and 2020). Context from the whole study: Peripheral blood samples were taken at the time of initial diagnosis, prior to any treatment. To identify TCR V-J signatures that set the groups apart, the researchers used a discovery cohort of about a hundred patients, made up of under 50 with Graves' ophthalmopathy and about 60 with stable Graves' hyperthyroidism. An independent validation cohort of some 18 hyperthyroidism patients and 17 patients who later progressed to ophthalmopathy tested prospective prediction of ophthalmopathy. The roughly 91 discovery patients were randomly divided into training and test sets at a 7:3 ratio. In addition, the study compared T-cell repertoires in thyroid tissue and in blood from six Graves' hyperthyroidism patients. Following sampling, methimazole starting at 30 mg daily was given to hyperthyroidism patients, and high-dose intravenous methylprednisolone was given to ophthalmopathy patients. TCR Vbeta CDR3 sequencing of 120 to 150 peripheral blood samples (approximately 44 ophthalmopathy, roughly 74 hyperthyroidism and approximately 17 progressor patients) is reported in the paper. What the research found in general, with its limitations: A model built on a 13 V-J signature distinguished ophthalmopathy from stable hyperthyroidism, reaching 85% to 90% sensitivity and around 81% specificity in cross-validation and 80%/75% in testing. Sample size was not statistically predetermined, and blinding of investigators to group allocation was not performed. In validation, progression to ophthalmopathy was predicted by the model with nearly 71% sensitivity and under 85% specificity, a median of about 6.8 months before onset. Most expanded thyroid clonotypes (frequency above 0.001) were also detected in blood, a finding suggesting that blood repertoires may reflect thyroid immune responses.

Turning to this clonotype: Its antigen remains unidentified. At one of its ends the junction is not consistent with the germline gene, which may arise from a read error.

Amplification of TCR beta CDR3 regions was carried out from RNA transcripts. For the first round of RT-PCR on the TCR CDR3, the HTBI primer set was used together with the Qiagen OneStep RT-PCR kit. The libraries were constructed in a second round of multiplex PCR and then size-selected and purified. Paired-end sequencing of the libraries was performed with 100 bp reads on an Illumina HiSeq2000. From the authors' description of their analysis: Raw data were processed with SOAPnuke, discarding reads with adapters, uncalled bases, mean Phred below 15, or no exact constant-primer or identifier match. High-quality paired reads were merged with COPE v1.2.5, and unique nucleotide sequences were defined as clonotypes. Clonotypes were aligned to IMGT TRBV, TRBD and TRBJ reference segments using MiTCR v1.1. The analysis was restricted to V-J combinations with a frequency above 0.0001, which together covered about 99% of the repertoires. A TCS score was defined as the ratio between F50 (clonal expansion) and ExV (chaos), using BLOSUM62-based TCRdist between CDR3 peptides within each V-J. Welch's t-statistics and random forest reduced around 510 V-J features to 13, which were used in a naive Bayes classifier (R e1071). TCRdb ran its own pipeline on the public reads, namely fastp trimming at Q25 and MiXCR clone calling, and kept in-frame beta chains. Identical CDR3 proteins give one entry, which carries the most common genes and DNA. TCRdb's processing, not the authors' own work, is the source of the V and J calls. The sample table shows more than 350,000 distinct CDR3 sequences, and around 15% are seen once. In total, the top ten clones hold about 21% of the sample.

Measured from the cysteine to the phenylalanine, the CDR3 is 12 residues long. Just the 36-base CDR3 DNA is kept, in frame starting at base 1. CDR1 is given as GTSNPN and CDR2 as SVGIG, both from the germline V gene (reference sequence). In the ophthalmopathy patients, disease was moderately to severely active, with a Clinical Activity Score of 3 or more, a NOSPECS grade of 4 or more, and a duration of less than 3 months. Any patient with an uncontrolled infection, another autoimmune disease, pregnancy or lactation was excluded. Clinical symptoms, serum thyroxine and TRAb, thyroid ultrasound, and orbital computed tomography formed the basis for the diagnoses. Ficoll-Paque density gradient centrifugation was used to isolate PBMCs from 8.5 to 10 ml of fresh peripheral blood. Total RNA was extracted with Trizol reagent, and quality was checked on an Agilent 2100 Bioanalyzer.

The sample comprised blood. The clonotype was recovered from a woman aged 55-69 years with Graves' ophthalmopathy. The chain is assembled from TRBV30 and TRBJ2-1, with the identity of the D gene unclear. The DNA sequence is TGTGCCCGGAGTGTGCTGAGCAATGAGCAGTTCTTC. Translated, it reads CARSVLSNEQFF.